Shown below are 27 T cell receptor beta chains from a single sample sequenced in a study of shared clonotypes between healthy human individuals. Sequencing was performed with immunoSEQ multiplex PCR; in TCRdb, only in-frame clones are kept and a portion is missing. The sample holds about 670,000 clones, around 72% seen once. The sample taken for sequencing was memory CD4+ T cells sorted from blood. Subset indicated: CD45RA-negative fraction. These receptors originate from a young woman in good health.

The chain carries TRBV9 and TRBJ2-5; D is unresolved. The better agreement between TRBJ2-7 and the DNA end casts doubt on the J call. Germline assignment: CDR1 SGDLS and CDR2 YYNGEE. This CDR3 comprises 12 residues. This CDR3 is CASSGPRNEQYF. CDR3 in DNA: TGTGCCAGCAGCGGCCCTAGGAACGAGCAGTACTTC.

The V gene is TRBV19, the J gene TRBJ2-3; D is unclear. Trimming pared 3 bases from V and 1 base from J, leaving 11 bases between. The CDR3 runs 15 residues. The germline CDR1 and CDR2 sequences are LNHDA and SQIVND (reference sequence). The chain's CDR3 is CASSIGIGRTDTQYF. In nucleotides, the CDR3 is TGTGCCAGTAGTATTGGTATCGGGCGCACAGATACGCAGTATTTT.

The V and J genes are TRBV2 and TRBJ2-7, with a weak D call TRBD2 (5 bases). The CDR3 has 13 amino acids. CDR1 and CDR2 from the germline V gene are SNHLY and FYNNEI. Between the trimmed V and J ends, which lost 6 bases and 5 bases, there was a span of 14 bases. CDR3 in DNA: TGTGCCAGCAGCGAACTAGTGTTGCACGAGCAGTACTTC. It yields the protein CASSELVLHEQYF.

As DNA, the CDR3 is TGCAGCGTTGAGGAACTAGCGGGATGGGGAGATACGCAGTATTTT. Translation gives CSVEELAGWGDTQYF. The gene calls are TRBV29-1 and TRBJ2-3, with TRBD2 matching 10 bases. V lost 3 bases to trimming and J lost 5 bases; unmatched junction nucleotides: 8. The CDR3 totals 15 residues. Germline V CDR1 and CDR2: SQVTM, ANQGSEA.

The chain employs TRBV5-6 and TRBJ1-4; possibly TRBD1 for D (5 bases). The CDR3 has 13 amino acids. V dropped 4 bases and J dropped 8 bases, with 12 bases sitting between them. Germline V CDR1 and CDR2: SGHDT, YYEEEE. The CDR3 nucleotides read TGTGCCAGCAGCCGCGCAGGGTACGAAAAACTGTTTTTT. Its protein is CASSRAGYEKLFF.

The V gene is TRBV4-1, the J gene TRBJ1-1, with a possible D match to TRBD1 (6 bases). The CDR3 is made up of 17 amino acids. Looked up from germline, CDR1 is MGHRA and CDR2 is YSYEKL. The V end was cut by 4 bases, the J end by 0 bases, with 18 bases between. The CDR3 DNA follows: TGCGCCAGCAGCCCCCAGGGAGGGGGAGCGGTGAACACTGAAGCTTTCTTT. Translating it yields CASSPQGGGAVNTEAFF.

The chain couples TRBV25-1 to TRBJ2-1; D not resolved. The V gene lost 4 bases and the J gene lost 7 bases, with 11 bases spanning the gap. The CDR3 loop spans 13 amino acids. Germline V CDR1 and CDR2: MGHDK, SYGVNS. The CDR3 loop is CASSGPHGNEQFF. CDR3 DNA sequence: TGTGCCAGCAGTGGACCTCATGGGAATGAGCAGTTCTTC. Looking up the rest from reference TRBV25-1 and TRBJ2-1 gives the full variable domain: EADIYQTPRYLVIGTGKKITLECSQTMGHDKMYWYQQDPGMELHLIHYSYGVNSTEKGDLSSESTVSRIRTEHFPLTLESARPSHTSQYLCASSGPHGNEQFFGPGTRLTVL.

The genes are TRBV10-1 and TRBJ1-5; D may be TRBD1 (6 bases). The germline V gene encodes CDR1 WNHNN and CDR2 SYGVQD (reference sequence). The V and J ends lost 3 bases and 7 bases respectively, with 16 bases between them. The CDR3 is made up of 15 amino acids. The chain's CDR3 is CASSEGRGPWQPQHF. As DNA, the CDR3 is TGCGCCAGCAGTGAAGGCAGGGGCCCCTGGCAGCCCCAGCATTTT.

The chain is built from TRBV7-2 and TRBJ1-2; 8 positions agree with TRBD1. Germline V gene sequence: CDR1 SGHTA, CDR2 FQGNSA. This CDR3 spans 18 amino acids. The V gene end was trimmed by 4 bases and the J gene end by 6 bases; junction bases not matched to a gene: 19. The CDR3 loop reads CASSSRGRGRNVMDGYTF. DNA of the CDR3: TGTGCCAGCAGCTCCCGGGGCAGGGGGCGAAATGTTATGGATGGCTACACCTTC.

The rearrangement uses TRBV28 and TRBJ2-7, with a possible D match to TRBD1 (6 bases). CDR3 length: 12 amino acids. Trimming removed 8 bases at V and 3 bases at J, with 11 bases between. Germline CDR1 is MDHEN and CDR2 is SYDVKM. This CDR3 reads CASGGQIYEQYF. CDR3 nucleotides: TGTGCCAGCGGGGGCCAGATCTACGAGCAGTACTTC.

The V and J genes are TRBV7-6 and TRBJ2-7; 11 bases match TRBD2. V lost 3 bases to trimming and J lost 2 bases; unmatched junction nucleotides: 12. Germline-derived CDR1 and CDR2 are SGHVS and FNYEAQ. The CDR3 contains 18 residues. CDR3 amino acids: CASSFLTGGTSGTYEQYF. The CDR3 DNA reads as TGTGCCAGCAGCTTCCTTACCGGCGGGACTAGCGGAACCTACGAGCAGTACTTC.

The chain carries TRBV19 and TRBJ2-7, with 7 bases aligning to TRBD2. This CDR3 comprises 14 residues. Germline V gives CDR1 LNHDA, CDR2 SQIVND (reference sequence). V lost 2 bases, J lost 2 bases, and 3 bases stayed unmatched. CDR3 nucleotides: TGTGCCAGTAGTATACAAGCGGGACCCTACGAGCAGTACTTC. Protein: CASSIQAGPYEQYF.

The chain couples TRBV19 to TRBJ2-3; D is possibly TRBD1 or TRBD2 (5 bases each). With 3 bases removed from V and 8 bases from J, the gap between germline ends came to 18 bases. Per the germline V gene, CDR1 is LNHDA and CDR2 is SQIVND (reference sequence). This CDR3 spans 15 amino acids. DNA of the CDR3: TGTGCCAGTAGTATCAATGAGGGGTTGTTGGGTACGCAGTATTTT. Residues: CASSINEGLLGTQYF.

V gene TRBV27 combines with J gene TRBJ2-2; D could derive from TRBD1 or TRBD2 (5 bases each). The CDR3 runs to 15 residues. Germline V lookup: CDR1 MNHEY, CDR2 SMNVEV (reference sequence). V was clipped by 2 bases and J by 7 bases, with 14 bases between them. In nucleotides, the CDR3 is TGTGCCAGCAGTTTAGTCCCCGACAGCGGCGGGGAGCTGTTTTTT. Amino acid sequence: CASSLVPDSGGELFF.

As regards this clone: Other DNA sequences from this sample encode an identical CDR3 as well. The rearrangement joins TRBV5-1 to TRBJ2-1; D remains unclear. Germline V gene sequence: CDR1 SGHRS, CDR2 YFSETQ. V was shortened by 1 base and J by 4 bases, with 12 bases between the two germline ends. This CDR3 has 15 residues. The CDR3 sequence: CASSLSSSSYNEQFF. In DNA form, the CDR3 reads TGCGCCAGCAGCTTGTCATCCAGCAGTTACAATGAGCAGTTCTTC.

The chain carries TRBV28 and TRBJ2-7; 8 bases agree with TRBD2. The CDR3 is made up of 15 amino acids. Germline V gene data show CDR1 as MDHEN and CDR2 as SYDVKM. V was pared by 6 bases and J by 5 bases, with 12 bases of the junction left unmatched. The CDR3 region is CASRTPAGAPNEQYF. Here the CDR3 DNA reads TGTGCCAGCAGGACCCCAGCGGGAGCCCCAAACGAGCAGTACTTC.

The rearrangement joins TRBV6-4 to TRBJ2-3; the D gene is possibly TRBD2 (5 bases). The germline gives CDR1 MRHNA, CDR2 SNTAGT. The length of the CDR3 is 14 residues. V shed 2 bases and J shed 4 bases, with 10 bases lying between them. The CDR3 DNA is TGTGCCAGCAGTGACGATAGCGATGCAGATACGCAGTATTTT. This translates into CASSDDSDADTQYF.

This clone has just a few counts. The chain links TRBV5-1 to TRBJ2-3; 13 positions agree with TRBD2. The junction had 4 bases not matched to a gene; V was cut back by 2 bases and J by 4 bases. Germline-derived CDR1 and CDR2 are SGHRS and YFSETQ. CDR3 length: 16 amino acids. CDR3 bases: TGCGCCAGCAGCTTACTAGCGGGAGGGGGTGCAGATACGCAGTATTTT. This codes for CASSLLAGGGADTQYF.

Comments on this clone: At the DNA level, this CDR3 is encoded by other sequences in the same sample as well. This sequence joins TRBV18 and TRBJ1-1; 7 positions match TRBD1. The CDR3 has 14 amino acids. V lost 3 bases and J lost 1; bases outside the gene matches: 2. In germline, CDR1 is KGHSH, CDR2 LQKENI. The CDR3 DNA reads as TGTGCCAGCTCACCGCAGGGGGGGAACACTGAAGCTTTCTTT. Its translation: CASSPQGGNTEAFF.

The chain employs TRBV4-1 and TRBJ2-2, with D possibly TRBD2 on 5 matching bases. Germline-derived CDR1 and CDR2 are MGHRA and YSYEKL. V gave up 0 bases and J gave up 7 bases, with 12 bases separating them. CDR3 length: 15 amino acids. CDR3 in DNA: TGCGCCAGCAGCCAAGAATACCTAGCTTTCGGGGAGCTGTTTTTT. Its translation: CASSQEYLAFGELFF.

The chain couples TRBV6-6 to TRBJ1-5; D remains ambiguous. The CDR3 sequence is 14 residues long. Trimming removed 6 bases at V and 3 bases at J, with 12 bases between. Germline-derived CDR1 and CDR2 are MNHNY and SVGAGI (reference sequence). The CDR3 region is CASRTGNNNQPQHF. CDR3 DNA: TGTGCCAGCAGGACCGGGAACAACAATCAGCCCCAGCATTTT.

The chain employs TRBV6-5 and TRBJ2-5; 13 nucleotides line up with TRBD2. The CDR3 is 16 residues long. Losses at the gene ends were 0 bases for V and 2 bases for J; bases not matched to a gene: 0. Germline V lookup: CDR1 MNHEY, CDR2 SVGAGI. The CDR3 protein is CASSYSGLAGQETQYF. CDR3 nucleotide sequence: TGTGCCAGCAGTTACTCGGGACTAGCGGGGCAAGAGACCCAGTACTTC.

In this sample, this clone turned up a few times. V is TRBV28 and J is TRBJ2-6; TRBD1 aligns across 9 bases. The CDR3 totals 19 residues. V lost 7 bases, J lost 1 base, and 14 bases stayed unmatched. CDR1 is MDHEN, CDR2 SYDVKM, per germline. The CDR3 DNA follows: TGTGCCAGCATGGGCGCACAGGGGGCGCGCAAGTCTGGGGCCAACGTCCTGACTTTC. Translating it yields CASMGAQGARKSGANVLTF.

This clone was counted a few times. This CDR3 reads CASTGEVTDTQYF. The CDR3 coding sequence is TGTGCCAGCACAGGGGAGGTGACAGATACGCAGTATTTT. V gene TRBV28 combines with J gene TRBJ2-3, with D perhaps being TRBD1 or TRBD2 (6 bases each). The CDR3 contains 13 residues. Trimming pared 7 bases from V and 3 bases from J, leaving 11 bases between. Germline V gene sequence: CDR1 MDHEN, CDR2 SYDVKM.

This clone was found many times. This chain joins TRBV19 and TRBJ2-7, with 8 nucleotides matching TRBD2. This CDR3 contains 14 residues. Unmatched junction bases numbered 9, after V lost 7 bases and J lost 4 bases. Germline CDR1 and CDR2: LNHDA and SQIVND (reference sequence). CDR3 loop: CASKKRETGYEQYF. The CDR3 DNA reads TGTGCCAGTAAGAAGCGGGAGACGGGGTACGAGCAGTACTTC.

In its sample, this clone was seen once. This chain uses TRBV18 with TRBJ2-7, with D possibly being TRBD2 (6 bases). The V gene's germline CDR1 is KGHSH and CDR2 LQKENI. Trimming shortened V by 5 bases and J by 2 bases, and 10 bases separated the two germline ends. This CDR3 has 13 amino acids. CDR3 region: CASSNGLPYEQYF. The CDR3 region has the DNA TGTGCCAGCTCAAACGGACTACCCTACGAGCAGTACTTC.

The chain uses TRBV5-1 and TRBJ2-1, with D hard to call. Trimming cost V 1 base and J 0 bases, with 8 bases left between them. The germline V gene encodes CDR1 SGHRS and CDR2 YFSETQ. The CDR3 is made up of 15 amino acids. The CDR3, as DNA: TGCGCCAGCAGCTTGCTGGATAGCTCCTACAATGAGCAGTTCTTC. This encodes CASSLLDSSYNEQFF.